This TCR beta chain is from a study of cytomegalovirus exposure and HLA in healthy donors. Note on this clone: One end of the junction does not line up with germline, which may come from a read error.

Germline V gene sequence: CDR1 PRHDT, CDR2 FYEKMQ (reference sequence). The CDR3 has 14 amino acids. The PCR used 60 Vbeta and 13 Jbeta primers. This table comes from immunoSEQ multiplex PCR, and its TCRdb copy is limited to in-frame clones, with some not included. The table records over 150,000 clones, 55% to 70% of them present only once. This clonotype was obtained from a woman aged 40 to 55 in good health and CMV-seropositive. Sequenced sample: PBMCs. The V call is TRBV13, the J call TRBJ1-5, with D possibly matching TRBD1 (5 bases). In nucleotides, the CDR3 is TGTGCCAGCAGCATTGGACACACCAATCAGCCCCAGAATTTT. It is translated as CASSIGHTNQPQNF.